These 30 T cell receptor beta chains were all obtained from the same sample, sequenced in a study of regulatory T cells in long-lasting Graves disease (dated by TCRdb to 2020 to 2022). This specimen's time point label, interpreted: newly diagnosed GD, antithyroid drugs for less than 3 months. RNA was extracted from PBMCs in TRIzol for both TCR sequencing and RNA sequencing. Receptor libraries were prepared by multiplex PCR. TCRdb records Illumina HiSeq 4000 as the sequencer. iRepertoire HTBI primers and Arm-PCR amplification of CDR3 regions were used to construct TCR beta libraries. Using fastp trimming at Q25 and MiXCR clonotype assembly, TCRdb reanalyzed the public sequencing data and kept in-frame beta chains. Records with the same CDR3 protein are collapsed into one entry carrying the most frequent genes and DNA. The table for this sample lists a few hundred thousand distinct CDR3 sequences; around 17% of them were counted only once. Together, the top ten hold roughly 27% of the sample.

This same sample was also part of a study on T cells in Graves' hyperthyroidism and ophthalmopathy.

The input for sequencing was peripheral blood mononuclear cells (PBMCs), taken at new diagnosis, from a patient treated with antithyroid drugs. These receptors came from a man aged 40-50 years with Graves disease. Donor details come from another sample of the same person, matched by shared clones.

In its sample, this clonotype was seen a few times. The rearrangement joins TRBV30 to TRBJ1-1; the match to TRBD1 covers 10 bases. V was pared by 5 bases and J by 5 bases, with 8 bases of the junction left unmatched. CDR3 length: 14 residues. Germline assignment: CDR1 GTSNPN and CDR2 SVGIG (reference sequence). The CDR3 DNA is TGTGCCTGGGCCCGGGACAGGGGAATGACTGAAGCTTTCTTT. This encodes CAWARDRGMTEAFF.

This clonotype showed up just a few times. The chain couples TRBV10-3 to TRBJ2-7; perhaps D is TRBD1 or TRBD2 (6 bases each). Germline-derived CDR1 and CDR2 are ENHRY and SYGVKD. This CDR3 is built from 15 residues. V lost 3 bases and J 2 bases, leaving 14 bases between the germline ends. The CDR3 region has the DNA TGTGCCATCAGTGATCTCAGGGGACTCCCCTACGAGCAGTACTTC. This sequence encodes CAISDLRGLPYEQYF.

CDR3 protein: CASSQGGLAGNTDTQYF. The CDR3 DNA reads TGTGCCAGCAGCCAAGGGGGACTAGCGGGGAACACAGATACGCAGTATTTT. This chain connects TRBV7-3 to TRBJ2-3, with 13 bases lining up with TRBD2. CDR1 is SGHTA, CDR2 FQGTGA, per germline. The CDR3 is 17 amino acids. Germline trimming cut 5 bases from V and 2 bases from J; bases unmatched to any gene: 7.

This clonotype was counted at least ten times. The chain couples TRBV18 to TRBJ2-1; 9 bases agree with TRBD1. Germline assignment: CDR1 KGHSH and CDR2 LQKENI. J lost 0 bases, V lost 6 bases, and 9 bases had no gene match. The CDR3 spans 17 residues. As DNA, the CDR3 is TGTGCCAGCTCGGAAACAGGGGGCATTAGCTCCTACAATGAGCAGTTCTTC. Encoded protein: CASSETGGISSYNEQFF. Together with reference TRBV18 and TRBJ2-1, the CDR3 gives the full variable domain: NAGVMQNPRHLVRRRGQEARLRCSPMKGHSHVYWYRQLPEEGLKFMVYLQKENIIDESGMPKERFSAEFPKEGPSILRIQQVVRGDSAAYFCASSETGGISSYNEQFFGPGTRLTVL.

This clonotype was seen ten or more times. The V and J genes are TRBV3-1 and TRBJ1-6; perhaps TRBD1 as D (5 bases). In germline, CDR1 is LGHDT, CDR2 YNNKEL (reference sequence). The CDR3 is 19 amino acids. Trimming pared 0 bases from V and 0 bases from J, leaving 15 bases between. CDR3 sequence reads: CASSQDTLDKSSYNSPLHF. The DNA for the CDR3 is TGTGCCAGCAGCCAAGATACATTGGACAAGAGCTCCTATAATTCACCCCTCCACTTT.

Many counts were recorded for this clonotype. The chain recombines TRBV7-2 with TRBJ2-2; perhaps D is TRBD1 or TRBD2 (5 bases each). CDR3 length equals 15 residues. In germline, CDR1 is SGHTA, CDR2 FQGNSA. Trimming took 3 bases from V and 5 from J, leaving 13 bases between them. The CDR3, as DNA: TGTGCCAGCAGCTTGGCCGGGACCCGTACCGGGGAGCTGTTTTTT. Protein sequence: CASSLAGTRTGELFF.

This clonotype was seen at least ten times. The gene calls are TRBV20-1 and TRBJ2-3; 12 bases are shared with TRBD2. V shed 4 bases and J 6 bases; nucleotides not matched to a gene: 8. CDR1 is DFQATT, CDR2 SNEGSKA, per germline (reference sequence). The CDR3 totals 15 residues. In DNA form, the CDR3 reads TGCAGTGCTACCGGACTAGCGGGGAGTAGTGATACGCAGTATTTT. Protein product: CSATGLAGSSDTQYF.

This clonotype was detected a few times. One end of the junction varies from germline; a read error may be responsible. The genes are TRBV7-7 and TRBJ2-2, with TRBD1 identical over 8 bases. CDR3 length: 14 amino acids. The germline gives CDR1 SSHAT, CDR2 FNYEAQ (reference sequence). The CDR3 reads CASSRTGKTGELFF. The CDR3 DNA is TGTGCTAGCAGCCGGACAGGGAAGACCGGGGAGCTGTTTTTT.

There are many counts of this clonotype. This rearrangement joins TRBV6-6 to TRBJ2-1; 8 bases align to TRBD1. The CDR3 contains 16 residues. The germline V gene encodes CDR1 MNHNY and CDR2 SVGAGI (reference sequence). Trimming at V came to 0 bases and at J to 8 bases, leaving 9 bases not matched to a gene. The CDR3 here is CASSYSWTGWYDEQFF. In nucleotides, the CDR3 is TGTGCCAGCAGTTACTCGTGGACAGGGTGGTACGATGAGCAGTTCTTC.

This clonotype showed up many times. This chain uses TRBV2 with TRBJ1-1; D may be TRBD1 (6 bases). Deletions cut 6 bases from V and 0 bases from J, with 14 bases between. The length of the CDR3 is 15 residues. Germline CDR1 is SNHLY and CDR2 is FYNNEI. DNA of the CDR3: TGTGCCAGCAGCGTGGACAGCCTCATGAACACTGAAGCTTTCTTT. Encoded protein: CASSVDSLMNTEAFF.

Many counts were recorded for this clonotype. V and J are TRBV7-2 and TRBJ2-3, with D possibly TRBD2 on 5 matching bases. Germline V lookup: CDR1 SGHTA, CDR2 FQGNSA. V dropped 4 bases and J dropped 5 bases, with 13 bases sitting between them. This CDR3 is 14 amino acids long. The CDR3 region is CASSSRSRGDTQYF. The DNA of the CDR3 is TGTGCCAGCAGCTCGAGGAGCCGGGGAGATACGCAGTATTTT.

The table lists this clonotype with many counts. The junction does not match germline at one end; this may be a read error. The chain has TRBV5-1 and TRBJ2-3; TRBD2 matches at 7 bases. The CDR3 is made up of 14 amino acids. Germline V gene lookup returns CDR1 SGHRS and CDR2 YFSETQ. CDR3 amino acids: CASSVAGGTDTQYF. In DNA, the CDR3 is TGTGCCAGCAGTGTGGCGGGAGGCACAGATACGCAGTATTTT.

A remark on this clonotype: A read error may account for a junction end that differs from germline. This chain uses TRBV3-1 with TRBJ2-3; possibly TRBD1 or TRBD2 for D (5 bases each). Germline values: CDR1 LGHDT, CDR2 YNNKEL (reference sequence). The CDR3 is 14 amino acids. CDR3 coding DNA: TGTGCCGGCAGCCAAGACAAGAGGGGAGATACGCAGTATTTT. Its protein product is CAGSQDKRGDTQYF.

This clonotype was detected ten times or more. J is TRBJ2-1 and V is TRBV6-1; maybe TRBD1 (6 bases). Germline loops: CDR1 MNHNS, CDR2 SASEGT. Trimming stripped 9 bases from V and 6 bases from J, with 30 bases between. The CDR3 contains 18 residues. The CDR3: CARNLSDSMLPGSNEQFF. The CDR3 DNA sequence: TGTGCCAGAAATTTATCGGACAGTATGCTCCCCGGCTCCAATGAGCAGTTCTTC.

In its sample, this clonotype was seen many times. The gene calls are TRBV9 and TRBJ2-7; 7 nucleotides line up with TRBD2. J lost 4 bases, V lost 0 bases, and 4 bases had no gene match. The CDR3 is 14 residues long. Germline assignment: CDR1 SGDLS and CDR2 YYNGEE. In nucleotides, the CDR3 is TGTGCCAGCAGCGTAGCGGCTAGCGGATACGAGCAGTACTTC. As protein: CASSVAASGYEQYF.

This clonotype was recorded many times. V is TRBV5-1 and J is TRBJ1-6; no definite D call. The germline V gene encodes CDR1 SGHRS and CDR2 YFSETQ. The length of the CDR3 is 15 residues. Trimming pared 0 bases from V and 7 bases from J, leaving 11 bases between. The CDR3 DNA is TGCGCCAGCAGCTTGGCCTCGGGTCCCAATTCACCCCTCCACTTT. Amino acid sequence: CASSLASGPNSPLHF.

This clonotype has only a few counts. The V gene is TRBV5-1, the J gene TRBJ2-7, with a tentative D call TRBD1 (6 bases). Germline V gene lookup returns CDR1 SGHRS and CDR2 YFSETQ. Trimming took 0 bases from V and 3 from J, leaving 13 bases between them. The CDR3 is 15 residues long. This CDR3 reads CASSLALTGYYEQYF. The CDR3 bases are TGCGCCAGCAGCTTGGCCCTAACAGGGTACTACGAGCAGTACTTC.

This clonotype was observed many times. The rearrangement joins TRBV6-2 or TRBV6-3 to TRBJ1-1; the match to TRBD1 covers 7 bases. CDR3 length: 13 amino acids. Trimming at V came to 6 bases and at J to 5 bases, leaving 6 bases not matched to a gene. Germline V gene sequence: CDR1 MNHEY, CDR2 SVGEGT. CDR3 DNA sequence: TGTGCCAGCAGCTTAGGGGGCAGGACTGAAGCTTTCTTT. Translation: CASSLGGRTEAFF.

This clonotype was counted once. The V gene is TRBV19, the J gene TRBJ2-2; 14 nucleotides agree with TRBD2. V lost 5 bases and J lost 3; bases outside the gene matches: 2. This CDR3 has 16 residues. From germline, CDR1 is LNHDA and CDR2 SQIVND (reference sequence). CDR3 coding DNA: TGTGCCAGTAGTTGGACTAGCGGGGGGTACACCGGGGAGCTGTTTTTT. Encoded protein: CASSWTSGGYTGELFF.

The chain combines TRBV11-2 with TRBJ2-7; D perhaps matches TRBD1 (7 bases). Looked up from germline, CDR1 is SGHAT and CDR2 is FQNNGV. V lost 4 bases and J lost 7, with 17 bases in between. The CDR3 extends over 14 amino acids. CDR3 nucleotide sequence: TGTGCCAGCAGCTCCAGGGGGGCCCTACTGGAGCAGTACTTC. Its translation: CASSSRGALLEQYF.

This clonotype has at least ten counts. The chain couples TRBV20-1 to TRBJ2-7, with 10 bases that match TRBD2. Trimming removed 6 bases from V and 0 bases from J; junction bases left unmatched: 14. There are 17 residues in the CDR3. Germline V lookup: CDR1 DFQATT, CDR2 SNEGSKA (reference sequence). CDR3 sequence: CSAKGASGGSSSYEQYF. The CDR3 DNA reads TGCAGTGCCAAAGGGGCTAGCGGGGGCTCTAGCTCCTACGAGCAGTACTTC.

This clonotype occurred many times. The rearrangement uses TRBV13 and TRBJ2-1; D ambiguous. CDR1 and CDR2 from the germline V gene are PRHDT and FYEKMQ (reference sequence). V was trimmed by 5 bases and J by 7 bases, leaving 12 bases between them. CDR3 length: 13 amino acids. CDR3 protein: CASSPRTRNEQFF. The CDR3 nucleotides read TGTGCCAGCAGCCCCCGGACCCGTAATGAGCAGTTCTTC.

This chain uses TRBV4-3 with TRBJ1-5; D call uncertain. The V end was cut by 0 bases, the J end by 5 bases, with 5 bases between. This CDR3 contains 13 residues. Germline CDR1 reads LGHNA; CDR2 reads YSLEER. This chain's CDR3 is CASSQDLDQPQHF. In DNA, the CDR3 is TGCGCCAGCAGCCAAGACTTGGATCAGCCCCAGCATTTT.

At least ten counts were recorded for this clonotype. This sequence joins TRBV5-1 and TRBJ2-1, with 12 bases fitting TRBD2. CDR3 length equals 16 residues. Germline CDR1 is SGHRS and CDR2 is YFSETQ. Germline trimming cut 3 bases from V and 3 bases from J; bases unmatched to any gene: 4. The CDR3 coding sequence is TGCGCCAGCAGCTCGCCTAGCGGGGGGGACTACAATGAGCAGTTCTTC. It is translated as CASSSPSGGDYNEQFF.

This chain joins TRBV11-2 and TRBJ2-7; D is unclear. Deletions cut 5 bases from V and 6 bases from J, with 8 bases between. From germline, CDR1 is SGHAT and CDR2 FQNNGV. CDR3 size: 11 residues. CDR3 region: CASSQPCEQYF. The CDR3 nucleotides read TGTGCCAGCAGCCAACCCTGCGAGCAGTACTTC.

The CDR3 loop reads CASNLAGGPDTQYF. The CDR3 bases are TGTGCCAGCAATCTAGCGGGAGGGCCAGATACGCAGTATTTT. The J gene is TRBJ2-3, the V gene TRBV7-3; 12 bases map to TRBD2. The CDR3 is 14 residues long. Germline loops: CDR1 SGHTA, CDR2 FQGTGA. V dropped 7 bases and J dropped 4; count of bases not matched to a gene: 3.

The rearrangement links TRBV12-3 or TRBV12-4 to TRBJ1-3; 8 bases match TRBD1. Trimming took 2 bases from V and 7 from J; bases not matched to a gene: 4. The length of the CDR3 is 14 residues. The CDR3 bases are TGTGCCAGCAGTTTACGGCAGGGGGCGAACACCATATATTTT. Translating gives CASSLRQGANTIYF.

The CDR3 nucleotides read TGTGCCAGCAGCTTAGCAAGCAGGGGGCACACTGAAGCTTTCTTT. It specifies CASSLASRGHTEAFF. V gene TRBV11-2 combines with J gene TRBJ1-1; 8 bases agree with TRBD1. The CDR3 is made up of 15 amino acids. Looked up from germline, CDR1 is SGHAT and CDR2 is FQNNGV. Trimming cost V 1 base and J 3 bases; bases outside gene matches: 4.

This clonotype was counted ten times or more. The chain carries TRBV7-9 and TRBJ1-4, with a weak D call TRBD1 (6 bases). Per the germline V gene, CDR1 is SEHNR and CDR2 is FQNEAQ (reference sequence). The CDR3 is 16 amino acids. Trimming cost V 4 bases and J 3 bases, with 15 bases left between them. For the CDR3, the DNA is TGTGCCAGCAGCTCGGGACACCTTGCCCCTAATGAAAAACTGTTTTTT. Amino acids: CASSSGHLAPNEKLFF.

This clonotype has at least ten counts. The CDR3 DNA sequence: TGTGCCAGCAGCCAAGCCGGTAGCGGGAGCAATGAGCAGTTCTTC. Protein product: CASSQAGSGSNEQFF. V usage is TRBV3-1 and J usage is TRBJ2-1; 9 bases line up with TRBD2. This CDR3 has 15 residues. The V gene end was trimmed by 1 base and the J gene end by 6 bases; junction bases not matched to a gene: 4. Germline V gene data show CDR1 as LGHDT and CDR2 as YNNKEL (reference sequence).